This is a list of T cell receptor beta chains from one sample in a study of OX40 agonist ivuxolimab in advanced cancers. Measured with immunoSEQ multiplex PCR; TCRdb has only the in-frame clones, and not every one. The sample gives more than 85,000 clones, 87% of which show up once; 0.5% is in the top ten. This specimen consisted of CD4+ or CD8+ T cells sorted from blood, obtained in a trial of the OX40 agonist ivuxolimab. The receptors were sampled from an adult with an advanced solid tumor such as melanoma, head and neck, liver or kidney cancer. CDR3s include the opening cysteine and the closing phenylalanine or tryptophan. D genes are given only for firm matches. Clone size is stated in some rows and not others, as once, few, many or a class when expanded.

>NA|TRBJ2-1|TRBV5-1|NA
CASSLGGGIYNEQFF
TGCGCCAGCAGCTTGGGAGGGGGGATCTACAATGAGCAGTTCTTC
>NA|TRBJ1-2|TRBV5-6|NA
CASSLREDGHTF
TGTGCCAGCAGCTTGCGAGAAGACGGCCACACCTTC
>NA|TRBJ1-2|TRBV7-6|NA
CASSLVLGIERNGYTF
TGTGCCAGCAGCTTAGTTCTCGGAATAGAGAGAAATGGCTACACCTTC
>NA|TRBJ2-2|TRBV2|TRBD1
CASLSGTGGATGELFF
TGTGCCAGCTTGTCCGGGACAGGGGGTGCGACCGGGGAGCTGTTTTTT
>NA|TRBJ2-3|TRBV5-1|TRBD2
CASSLARAGGGTDTQYF
TGCGCCAGCAGCTTGGCCCGGGCGGGGGGTGGCACAGATACGCAGTATTTT
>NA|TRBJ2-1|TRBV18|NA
CASSTLGLLDEQFF
TGTGCCAGCTCAACACTAGGATTGCTTGATGAGCAGTTCTTC
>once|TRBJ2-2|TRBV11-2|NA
CASSFGGSGGTGELFF
TGTGCCAGCAGCTTCGGTGGTAGTGGGGGGACCGGGGAGCTGTTTTTT
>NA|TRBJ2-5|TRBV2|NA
CASSVDRSDETQYF
TGTGCCAGCAGTGTCGACAGATCTGACGAGACCCAGTACTTC
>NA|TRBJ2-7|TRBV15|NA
CATSRALSSYGQYF
TGTGCCACCAGTCGGGCCTTGAGCTCCTACGGGCAGTACTTC
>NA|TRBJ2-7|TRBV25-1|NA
CASSGGYEQYF
TGTGCCAGCAGTGGTGGATACGAGCAGTACTTC
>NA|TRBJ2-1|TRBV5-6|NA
CASTPGPNNEQFF
TGTGCCAGCACGCCGGGACCGAACAATGAGCAGTTCTTC
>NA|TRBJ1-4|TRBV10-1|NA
CASSESIRPGEKLFF
TGCGCCAGCAGTGAGTCGATCCGGCCTGGGGAAAAACTGTTTTTT
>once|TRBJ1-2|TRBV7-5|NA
CVRSFSYVCGGYYGYTF
NA
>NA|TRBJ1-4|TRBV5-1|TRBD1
CASSLGQGAMTNEKLFF
TGCGCCAGCAGCCTAGGACAGGGGGCGATGACTAATGAAAAACTGTTTTTT
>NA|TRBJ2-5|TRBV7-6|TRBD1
CASQKMTGQETQYF
TGTGCCAGCCAAAAAATGACAGGGCAAGAGACCCAGTACTTC
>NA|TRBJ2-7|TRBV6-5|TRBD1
CASTSTGTDSYEQYF
TGTGCCAGCACCTCAACGGGGACAGACTCCTACGAGCAGTACTTC
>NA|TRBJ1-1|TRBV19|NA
CASTKIGVLPEAFF
TGTGCCAGTACTAAAATAGGGGTCCTTCCTGAAGCTTTCTTT
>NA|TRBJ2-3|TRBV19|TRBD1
CASSIARDRGTDTQYF
TGTGCCAGTAGTATAGCCCGGGACAGGGGAACAGATACGCAGTATTTT
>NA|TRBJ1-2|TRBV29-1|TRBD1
CSVRQGFHGYTF
TGCAGCGTCCGACAGGGGTTCCATGGCTACACCTTC
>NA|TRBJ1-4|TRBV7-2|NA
CASSQSGDEKLFF
TGTGCCAGCAGCCAGTCCGGGGATGAAAAACTGTTTTTT
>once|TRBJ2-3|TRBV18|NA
CASSPRGTDTQYF
TGTGCCAGCTCACCAAGGGGCACAGATACGCAGTATTTT
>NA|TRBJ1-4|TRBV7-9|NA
CASSPLLTTEGNEKLFF
TGTGCCAGCAGCCCCCTCCTGACAACGGAGGGTAATGAAAAACTGTTTTTT
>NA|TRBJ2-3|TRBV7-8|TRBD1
CASSSRDRGRADTQYF
TGTGCCAGCAGCAGCCGGGACAGGGGACGGGCAGATACGCAGTATTTT
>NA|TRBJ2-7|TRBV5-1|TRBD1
CASSLEGTGSFSYEQYF
TGCGCCAGCAGCTTGGAGGGGACAGGGTCCTTCTCCTACGAGCAGTACTTC
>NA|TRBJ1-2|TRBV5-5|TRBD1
CASSIGTDYGYTF
TGTGCCAGCAGTATTGGGACAGACTATGGCTACACCTTC
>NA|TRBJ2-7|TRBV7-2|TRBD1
CASSSDRGYSYEQYF
TGTGCCAGCAGCTCAGACAGGGGGTACTCCTACGAGCAGTACTTC
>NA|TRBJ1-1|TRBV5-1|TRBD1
CASSGDRGRGQTEAFF
TGCGCCAGCAGCGGAGACAGGGGGCGCGGGCAGACTGAAGCTTTCTTT
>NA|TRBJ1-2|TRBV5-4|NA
CASSSDPTGSRYGYTF
TGTGCCAGCAGCTCCGACCCGACCGGGAGCCGATATGGCTACACCTTC
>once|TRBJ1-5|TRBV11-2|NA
CASSLAAGNQPQHF
TGTGCCAGCAGCTTAGCGGCGGGAAATCAGCCCCAGCATTTT
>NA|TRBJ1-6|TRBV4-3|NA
CASSLQAGTNSPLHF
TGCGCCAGCAGCCTCCAGGCAGGGACAAATTCACCCCTCCACTTT
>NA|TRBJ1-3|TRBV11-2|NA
CASSLGGSSGNTIYF
TGTGCCAGCAGCTTAGGGGGGAGCTCTGGAAACACCATATATTTT
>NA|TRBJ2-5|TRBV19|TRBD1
CASSMYRGETQYF
TGTGCCAGTAGTATGTACAGGGGAGAGACCCAGTACTTC
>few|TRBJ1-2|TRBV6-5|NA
CASSRQSNYGYTF
TGTGCCAGCAGCCGACAAAGCAACTATGGCTACACCTTC